These 9 T cell receptor beta chains originate from one sample sequenced in a study of blood T cell repertoires in COVID-19. Profiled with immunoSEQ multiplex PCR; TCRdb holds only in-frame clones, not every one. Among a few hundred thousand clones, less than 90% were seen once, and the ten largest hold roughly 7.1%. The sample comprised peripheral blood. Every receptor here comes from an older woman with COVID-19, enrolled during active disease.

The rearrangement uses TRBV6-6 and TRBJ2-1, with D possibly being TRBD1 (6 bases). Germline CDR1 reads MNHNY; CDR2 reads SVGAGI (reference sequence). This CDR3 spans 15 amino acids. The V end was cut by 5 bases, the J end by 4 bases, with 15 bases between. The DNA of the CDR3 is TGTGCCAGCAGTCCCAGGGGCAACCCATACAATGAGCAGTTCTTC. It encodes CASSPRGNPYNEQFF.

V usage is TRBV12-5 and J usage is TRBJ1-4; 8 nucleotides agree with TRBD1. The V gene's germline CDR1 is LGHNT and CDR2 FRNRAP. This CDR3 spans 15 amino acids. Unmatched junction bases numbered 9, after V lost 4 bases and J lost 8 bases. CDR3 nucleotides: TGTGCTAGTGGTTCCATGACAGGGGTGAGGGAAAAACTGTTTTTT. This translates into CASGSMTGVREKLFF.

The V and J genes are TRBV19 and TRBJ2-1, with TRBD2 matching over 12 bases. Trimming took 4 bases from V and 4 from J; bases not matched to a gene: 5. Germline values: CDR1 LNHDA, CDR2 SQIVND (reference sequence). The CDR3 totals 16 residues. CDR3 nucleotide sequence: TGTGCCAGTAGTACACTAGCGGGGGGAGGATACAATGAGCAGTTCTTC. Protein sequence: CASSTLAGGGYNEQFF.

The chain employs TRBV5-1 and TRBJ2-7; tentative D call: TRBD2 (5 bases). Germline V gene data show CDR1 as SGHRS and CDR2 as YFSETQ. With 4 bases removed from V and 3 bases from J, the gap between germline ends came to 11 bases. The length of the CDR3 is 13 residues. This CDR3 is CASSHGINYEQYF. For the CDR3, the DNA is TGCGCCAGCAGCCACGGGATTAACTACGAGCAGTACTTC.

This clone was seen just once. The V and J genes are TRBV9 and TRBJ2-3; D gene uncertain. The CDR3 runs 13 residues. The V end was cut by 3 bases, the J end by 3 bases, with 8 bases between. Germline V gene lookup returns CDR1 SGDLS and CDR2 YYNGEE. In nucleotides, the CDR3 is TGTGCCAGCAGCGACCGCTATACAGATACGCAGTATTTT. Protein sequence: CASSDRYTDTQYF.

Turning to this clone: The sample contains more than one DNA sequence encoding this CDR3. This chain links TRBV7-2 with TRBJ1-5; D not certain. The ends were cut back, 1 base at V and 4 bases at J, with 11 bases in the middle. The CDR3 consists of 15 residues. Germline CDR1 SGHTA, CDR2 FQGNSA. CDR3 loop: CASSLGQAINQPQHF. In DNA, the CDR3 is TGTGCCAGCAGCTTAGGGCAGGCCATAAATCAGCCCCAGCATTTT.

This clone has only one observation. The chain links TRBV30 to TRBJ2-7, with D possibly TRBD1 on 5 matching bases. The CDR3 extends over 17 amino acids. Trimming cost V 8 bases and J 3 bases, with 29 bases left between them. Germline lookup yields CDR1 GTSNPN and CDR2 SVGIG (reference sequence). The CDR3 reads CAREAGSGLGVSYEQYF. CDR3 DNA: TGTGCCCGCGAAGCAGGGTCGGGCCTTGGGGTAAGCTACGAGCAGTACTTC.

The chain links TRBV12-3 or TRBV12-4 to TRBJ1-1; D gene ambiguous. V was shortened by 3 bases and J by 0 bases, with 5 bases between the two germline ends. The CDR3 runs to 13 residues. CDR3: CASSFAVNTEAFF. CDR3 bases: TGTGCCAGCAGTTTCGCAGTGAACACTGAAGCTTTCTTT.

This rearrangement joins TRBV11-3 to TRBJ2-2; D is perhaps TRBD1 (6 bases). Germline V gives CDR1 SGHNT, CDR2 YENEEA. The CDR3 is 13 residues long. The ends were cut back, 5 bases at V and 8 bases at J, with 12 bases in the middle. The CDR3, as DNA: TGTGCCAGCAGCGCGAACAGGGAAGGGGAGCTGTTTTTT. Residues: CASSANREGELFF. The whole variable domain, remainder taken from reference TRBV11-3 and TRBJ2-2, is EAGVVQSPRYKIIEKKQPVAFWCNPISGHNTLYWYLQNLGQGPELLIRYENEEAVDDSQLPKDRFSAERLKGVDSTLKIQPAELGDSAVYLCASSANREGELFFGEGSRLTVL.